Following are 4 T cell receptor beta chains from one sample sequenced in a study of blood T cell repertoires in COVID-19. Repertoires were generated with immunoSEQ multiplex PCR, while TCRdb's copy carries only in-frame clones and drops some. The sample yields tens of thousands of clones, approximately 85% seen once. Sequenced input: peripheral blood. All receptors come from a human donor in a cohort sampled during active COVID-19.

This clone turned up a few times. The chain joins TRBV2 to TRBJ2-7; 9 nucleotides align to TRBD2. Germline V gene sequence: CDR1 SNHLY, CDR2 FYNNEI. This CDR3 spans 14 amino acids. This CDR3 is CASGLRGGPYEQYF. In DNA, the CDR3 is TGTGCGAGCGGGTTGCGGGGGGGCCCCTACGAGCAGTACTTC.

This clone is categorized as medium-sized. This chain uses TRBV18 with TRBJ2-7, with a weak D call TRBD2 (5 bases). CDR3 length: 14 residues. Between the trimmed V and J ends, which lost 2 bases and 6 bases, there was a span of 14 bases. CDR1 and CDR2 (germline): KGHSH, LQKENI. The CDR3 region is CASSPNFESGEQYF. The CDR3 DNA follows: TGTGCCAGCTCACCAAATTTCGAAAGCGGCGAGCAGTACTTC.

The chain recombines TRBV27 with TRBJ2-2, with D maybe TRBD2 (6 bases). Germline V gene data show CDR1 as MNHEY and CDR2 as SMNVEV (reference sequence). The CDR3 covers 15 residues. V was clipped by 6 bases and J by 1 base, with 12 bases between them. The CDR3 loop reads CASRRGTVNTGELFF. The CDR3 bases are TGTGCCAGCAGACGGGGGACGGTGAACACCGGGGAGCTGTTTTTT.

This clone is labeled medium-sized. The rearrangement joins TRBV11-3 to TRBJ2-3; 15 bases map to TRBD2. There are 17 residues in the CDR3. V dropped 4 bases and J dropped 0; count of bases not matched to a gene: 2. Germline loops: CDR1 SGHNT, CDR2 YENEEA. CDR3 loop: CASSSGTSGGSTDTQYF. The CDR3 DNA reads as TGTGCCAGCAGCTCGGGGACTAGCGGGGGGAGCACAGATACGCAGTATTTT.